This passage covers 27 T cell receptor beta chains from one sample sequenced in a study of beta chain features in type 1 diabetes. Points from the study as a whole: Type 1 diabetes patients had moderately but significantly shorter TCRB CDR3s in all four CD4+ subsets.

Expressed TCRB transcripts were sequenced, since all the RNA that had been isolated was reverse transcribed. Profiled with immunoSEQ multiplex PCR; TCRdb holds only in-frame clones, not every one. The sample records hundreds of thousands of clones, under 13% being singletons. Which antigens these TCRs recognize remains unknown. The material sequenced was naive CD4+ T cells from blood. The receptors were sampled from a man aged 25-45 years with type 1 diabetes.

The CDR3 reads CASSPPTTGPYEQYF. The CDR3 nucleotides are TGTGCCAGCAGCCCGCCAACGACAGGCCCCTACGAGCAGTACTTC. The V and J genes are TRBV13 and TRBJ2-7; weak D call: TRBD1 (6 bases). Germline V gene sequence: CDR1 PRHDT, CDR2 FYEKMQ (reference sequence). CDR3 length: 15 residues. Trimming removed 5 bases at V and 2 bases at J, with 16 bases between.

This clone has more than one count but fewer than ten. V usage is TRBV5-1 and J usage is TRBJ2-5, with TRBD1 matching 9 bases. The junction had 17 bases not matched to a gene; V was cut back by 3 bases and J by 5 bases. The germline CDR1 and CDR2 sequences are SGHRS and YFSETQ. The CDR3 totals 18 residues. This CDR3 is CASSWAGVQGAGGETQYF. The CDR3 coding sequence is TGCGCCAGCAGCTGGGCAGGCGTACAGGGGGCCGGCGGGGAGACCCAGTACTTC.

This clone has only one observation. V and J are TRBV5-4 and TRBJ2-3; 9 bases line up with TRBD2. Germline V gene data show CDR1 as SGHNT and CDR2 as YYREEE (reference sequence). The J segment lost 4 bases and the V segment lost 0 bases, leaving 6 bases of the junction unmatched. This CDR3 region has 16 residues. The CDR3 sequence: CASSLVAGDWADTQYF. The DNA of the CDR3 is TGTGCCAGCAGCTTGGTAGCGGGGGATTGGGCAGATACGCAGTATTTT.

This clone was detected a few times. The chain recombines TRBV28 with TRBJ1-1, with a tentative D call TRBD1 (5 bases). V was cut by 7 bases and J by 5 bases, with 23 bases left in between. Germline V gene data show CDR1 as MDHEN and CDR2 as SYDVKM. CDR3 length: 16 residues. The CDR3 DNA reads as TGTGCCAGCACCCCACCCCGGGGGATAGTTGGGACTGAAGCTTTCTTT. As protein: CASTPPRGIVGTEAFF.

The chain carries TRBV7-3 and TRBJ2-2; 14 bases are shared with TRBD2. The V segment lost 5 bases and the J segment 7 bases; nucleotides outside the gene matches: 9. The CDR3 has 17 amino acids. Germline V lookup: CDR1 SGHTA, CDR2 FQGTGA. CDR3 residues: CASSDRLAGGPNGELFF. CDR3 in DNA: TGTGCCAGCAGCGATCGACTAGCGGGGGGGCCGAACGGGGAGCTGTTTTTT.

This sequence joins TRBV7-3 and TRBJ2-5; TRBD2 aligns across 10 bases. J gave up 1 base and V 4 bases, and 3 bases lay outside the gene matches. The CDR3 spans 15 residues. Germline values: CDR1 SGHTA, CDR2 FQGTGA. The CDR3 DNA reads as TGTGCCAGCAGCTCTAGCGGGGGACCCCAAGAGACCCAGTACTTC. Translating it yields CASSSSGGPQETQYF.

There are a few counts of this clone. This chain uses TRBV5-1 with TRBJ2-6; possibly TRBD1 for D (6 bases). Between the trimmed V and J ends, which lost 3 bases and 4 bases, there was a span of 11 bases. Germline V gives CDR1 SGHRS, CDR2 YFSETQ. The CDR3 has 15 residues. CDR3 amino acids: CASSWAGAGANVLTF. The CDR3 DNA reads TGCGCCAGCAGCTGGGCAGGGGCCGGGGCCAACGTCCTGACTTTC.

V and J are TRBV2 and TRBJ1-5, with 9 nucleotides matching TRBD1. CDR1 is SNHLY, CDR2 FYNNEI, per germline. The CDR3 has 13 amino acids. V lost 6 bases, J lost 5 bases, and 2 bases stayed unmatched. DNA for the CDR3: TGTGCCAGCAGCGGGACAGGGTATCAGCCCCAGCATTTT. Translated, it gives CASSGTGYQPQHF.

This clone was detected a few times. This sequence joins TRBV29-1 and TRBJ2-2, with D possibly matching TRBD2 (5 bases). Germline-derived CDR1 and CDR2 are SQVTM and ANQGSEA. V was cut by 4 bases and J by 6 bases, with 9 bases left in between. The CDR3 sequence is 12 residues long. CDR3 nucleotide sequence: TGCAGCGTTGTTGGGGAGCCCGGGGAGCTGTTTTTT. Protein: CSVVGEPGELFF.

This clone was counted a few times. The chain's CDR3 is CASSQDAGGGWSVTQYF. DNA of the CDR3: TGCGCCAGCAGCCAAGATGCGGGGGGGGGCTGGTCTGTGACCCAGTACTTC. The rearrangement uses TRBV4-3 and TRBJ2-5; 9 bases agree with TRBD2. The germline CDR1 and CDR2 sequences are LGHNA and YSLEER. Germline trimming cut 0 bases from V and 7 bases from J; bases unmatched to any gene: 12. The CDR3 consists of 17 residues.

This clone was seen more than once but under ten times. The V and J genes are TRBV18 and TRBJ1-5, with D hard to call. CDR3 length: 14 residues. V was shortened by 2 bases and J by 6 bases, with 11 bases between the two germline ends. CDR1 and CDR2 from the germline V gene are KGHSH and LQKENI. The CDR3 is CASSPGPRFQPQHF. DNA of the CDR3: TGTGCCAGCTCACCAGGGCCCAGGTTTCAGCCCCAGCATTTT.

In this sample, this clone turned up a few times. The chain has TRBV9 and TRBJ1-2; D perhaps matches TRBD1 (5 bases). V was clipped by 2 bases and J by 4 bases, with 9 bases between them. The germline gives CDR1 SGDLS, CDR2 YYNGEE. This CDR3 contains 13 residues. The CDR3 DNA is TGTGCCAGCAGCGTCGCCGGGGGCTATGGCTACACCTTC. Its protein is CASSVAGGYGYTF.

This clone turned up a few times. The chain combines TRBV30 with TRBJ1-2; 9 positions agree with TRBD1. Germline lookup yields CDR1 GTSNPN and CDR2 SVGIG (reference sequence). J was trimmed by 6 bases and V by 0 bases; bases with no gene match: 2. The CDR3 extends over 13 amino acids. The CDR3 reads CAWSVTGGNGYTF. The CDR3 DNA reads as TGTGCCTGGAGTGTGACAGGGGGAAATGGCTACACCTTC.

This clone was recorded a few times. The CDR3 sequence: CASSDGGVSYNEQFF. CDR3 nucleotides: TGTGCCAGCAGTGACGGGGGGGTATCCTACAATGAGCAGTTCTTC. The chain recombines TRBV2 with TRBJ2-1; 8 bases are shared with TRBD2. CDR3 size: 15 residues. CDR1 is SNHLY, CDR2 FYNNEI, per germline. V was pared by 3 bases and J by 1 base, with 2 bases of the junction left unmatched.

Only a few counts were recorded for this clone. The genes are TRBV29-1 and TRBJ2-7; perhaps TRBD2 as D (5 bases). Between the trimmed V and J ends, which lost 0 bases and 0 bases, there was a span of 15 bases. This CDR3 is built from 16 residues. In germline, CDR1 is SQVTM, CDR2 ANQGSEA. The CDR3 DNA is TGCAGCGTTGAAGATCGGGGTAGGCTAAGCTCCTACGAGCAGTACTTC. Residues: CSVEDRGRLSSYEQYF.

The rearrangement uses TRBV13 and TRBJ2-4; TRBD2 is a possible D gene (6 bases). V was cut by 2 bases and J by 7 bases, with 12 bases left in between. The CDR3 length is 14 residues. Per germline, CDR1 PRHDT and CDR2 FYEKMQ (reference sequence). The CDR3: CASSLRGLQNIQYF. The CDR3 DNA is TGTGCCAGCAGCTTAAGGGGACTTCAGAACATTCAGTACTTC.

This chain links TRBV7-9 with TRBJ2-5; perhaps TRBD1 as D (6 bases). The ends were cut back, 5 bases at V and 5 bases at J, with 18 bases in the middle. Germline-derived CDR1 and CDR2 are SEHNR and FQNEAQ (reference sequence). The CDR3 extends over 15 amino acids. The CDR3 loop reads CASSQSRNRVETQYF. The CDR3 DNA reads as TGTGCCAGCAGCCAGAGTCGGAACAGGGTTGAGACCCAGTACTTC.

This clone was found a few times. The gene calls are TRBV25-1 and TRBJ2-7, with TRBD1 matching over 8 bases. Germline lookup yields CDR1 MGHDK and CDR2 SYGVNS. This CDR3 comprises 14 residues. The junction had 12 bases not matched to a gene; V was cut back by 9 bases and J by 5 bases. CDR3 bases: TGTGCCAGAAAATTGAGGACAGGGAACGACGAGCAGTACTTC. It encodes CARKLRTGNDEQYF.

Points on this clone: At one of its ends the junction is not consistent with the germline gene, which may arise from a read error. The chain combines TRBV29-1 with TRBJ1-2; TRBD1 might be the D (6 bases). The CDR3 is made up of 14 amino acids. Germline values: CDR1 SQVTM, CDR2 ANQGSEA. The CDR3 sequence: CTVIEIDRFYGYTF. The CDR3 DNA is TGCACCGTTATCGAGATTGACAGGTTCTATGGCTACACCTTC.

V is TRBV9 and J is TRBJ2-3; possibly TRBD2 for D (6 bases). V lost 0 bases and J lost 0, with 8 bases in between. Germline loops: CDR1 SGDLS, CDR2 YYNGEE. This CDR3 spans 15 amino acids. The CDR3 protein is CASSVGLGSTDTQYF. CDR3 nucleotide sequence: TGTGCCAGCAGCGTAGGACTAGGAAGCACAGATACGCAGTATTTT.

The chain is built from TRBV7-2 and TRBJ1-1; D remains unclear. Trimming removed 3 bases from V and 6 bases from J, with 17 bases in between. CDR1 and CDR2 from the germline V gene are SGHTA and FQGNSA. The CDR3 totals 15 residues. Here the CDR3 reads CASSFSGGLVSEAFF. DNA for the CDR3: TGTGCCAGCAGCTTTTCCGGAGGACTAGTGTCTGAAGCTTTCTTT.

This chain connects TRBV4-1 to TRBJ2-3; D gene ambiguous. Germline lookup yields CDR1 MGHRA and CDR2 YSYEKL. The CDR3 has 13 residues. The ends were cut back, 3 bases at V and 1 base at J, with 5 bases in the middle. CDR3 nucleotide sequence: TGCGCCAGCAGCCACCCTCGCACAGATACGCAGTATTTT. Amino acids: CASSHPRTDTQYF.

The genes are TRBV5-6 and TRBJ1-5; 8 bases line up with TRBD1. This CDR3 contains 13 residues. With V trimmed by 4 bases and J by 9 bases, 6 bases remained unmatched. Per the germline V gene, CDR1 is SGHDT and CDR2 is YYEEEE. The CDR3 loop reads CASSTQGAPPQHF. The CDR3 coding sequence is TGTGCCAGCAGCACGCAGGGGGCGCCGCCCCAGCATTTT.

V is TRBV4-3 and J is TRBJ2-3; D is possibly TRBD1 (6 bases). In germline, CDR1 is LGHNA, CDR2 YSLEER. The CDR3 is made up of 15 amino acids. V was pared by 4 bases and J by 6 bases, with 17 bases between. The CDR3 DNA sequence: TGCGCCAGCAGCCCGGGCAGGGGCTCCCGCGATACGCAGTATTTT. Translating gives CASSPGRGSRDTQYF.

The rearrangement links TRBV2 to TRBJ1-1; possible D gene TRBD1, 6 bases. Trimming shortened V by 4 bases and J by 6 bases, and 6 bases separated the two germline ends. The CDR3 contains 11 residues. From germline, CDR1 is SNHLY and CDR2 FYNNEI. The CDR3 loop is CASSGTAEAFF. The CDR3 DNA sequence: TGTGCCAGCAGTGGGACAGCTGAAGCTTTCTTT. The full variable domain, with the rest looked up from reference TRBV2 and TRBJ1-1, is EPEVTQTPSHQVTQMGQEVILRCVPISNHLYFYWYRQILGQKVEFLVSFYNNEISEKSEIFDDQFSVERPDGSNFTLKIRSTKLEDSAMYFCASSGTAEAFFGQGTRLTVV.

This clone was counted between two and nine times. The CDR3 reads CASSLRGLAGEQFF. Written as DNA, the CDR3 is TGTGCCAGCAGCCTACGAGGACTAGCGGGGGAGCAGTTCTTC. The rearrangement uses TRBV5-6 and TRBJ2-1; 12 bases line up with TRBD2. The CDR3 is 14 residues long. Germline CDR1 is SGHDT and CDR2 is YYEEEE. V dropped 4 bases and J dropped 10; count of bases not matched to a gene: 6.

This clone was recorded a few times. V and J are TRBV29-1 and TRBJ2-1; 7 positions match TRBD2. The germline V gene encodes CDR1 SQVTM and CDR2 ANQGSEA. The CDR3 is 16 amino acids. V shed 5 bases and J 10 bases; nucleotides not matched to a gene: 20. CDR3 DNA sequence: TGCAGCGTTTCCTTTCCCGAGCAGGGACTAAAAGGGGAGCAGTTCTTC. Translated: CSVSFPEQGLKGEQFF.